The 14 T cell receptor beta chains given below trace back to one sample, sequenced in a study of blood T cell repertoires in COVID-19. Only in-frame clones appear in the TCRdb table, and some are missing; sequencing was by immunoSEQ multiplex PCR. The top ten clones hold roughly 0.94% of a sample with fewer than 300,000 clones, roughly 88% of them seen once. Material for sequencing was peripheral blood. The receptors derive from a human donor with COVID-19, enrolled during active disease. The donor label of this sample is uncertain.

A note on this clone: Without the conserved terminal phenylalanine or tryptophan, this CDR3 likely stems from a read error. The limits of the CDR3 on the DNA are not certain, so only TCRdb's listed CDR3 is given. The rearrangement joins TRBV10-2 to TRBJ1-1. The CDR3 comprises 11 residues, both ends counted. CDR1 is WSHSY and CDR2 is SAAADI in the germline V gene. CDR3 region: CASSEWGESAL.

This sequence joins TRBV9 and TRBJ1-4, with 10 bases identical to TRBD1. The CDR3 loop spans 15 amino acids. V was pared by 2 bases and J by 8 bases, with 6 bases of the junction left unmatched. CDR1 and CDR2 (germline): SGDLS, YYNGEE. CDR3 bases: TGTGCCAGCAGCGTTGGACAGGGGGAAGGGGAAAAACTGTTTTTT. The encoded protein is CASSVGQGEGEKLFF.

The chain couples TRBV4-2 to TRBJ2-5, with 7 positions matching TRBD1. Germline-derived CDR1 and CDR2 are LGHNA and YNFKEQ. CDR3 length equals 15 residues. The V gene end was trimmed by 2 bases and the J gene end by 5 bases; junction bases not matched to a gene: 8. This CDR3 is CASSQRTGLVETQYF. The CDR3 coding sequence is TGTGCCAGCAGCCAAAGGACAGGCCTGGTGGAGACCCAGTACTTC.

This chain connects TRBV6-5 to TRBJ2-5; no firm D call. Looked up from germline, CDR1 is MNHEY and CDR2 is SVGAGI. Trimming cost V 2 bases and J 5 bases, with 9 bases left between them. CDR3 length: 13 amino acids. The CDR3 loop is CASSYRARETQYF. CDR3 coding DNA: TGTGCCAGCAGTTACAGAGCGCGGGAGACCCAGTACTTC.

The CDR3 nucleotides are TGCGCCAGCACTCCCGCGGGGACAGACGATTACAATGAGCAGTTCTTC. Protein sequence: CASTPAGTDDYNEQFF. The chain carries TRBV5-1 and TRBJ2-1, with D tentatively TRBD1 (7 bases). V shed 6 bases and J shed 4 bases, with 20 bases lying between them. Germline-derived CDR1 and CDR2 are SGHRS and YFSETQ. The CDR3 extends over 16 amino acids.

The count of this clone is one. V usage is TRBV4-3 and J usage is TRBJ2-7, with a tentative D call TRBD2 (6 bases). The V and J ends lost 1 base and 0 bases respectively, with 13 bases between them. The CDR3 covers 16 residues. The germline V gene encodes CDR1 LGHNA and CDR2 YSLEER. CDR3 region: CASSQGTGLTSYEQYF. The DNA of the CDR3 is TGCGCCAGCAGCCAAGGGACGGGACTCACCTCCTACGAGCAGTACTTC.

This rearrangement joins TRBV6-5 to TRBJ1-5; D gene uncertain. From germline, CDR1 is MNHEY and CDR2 SVGAGI. The CDR3 is 12 residues long. Trimming shortened V by 6 bases and J by 5 bases, and 8 bases separated the two germline ends. The CDR3 protein is CASSSEDQPQHF. CDR3 coding DNA: TGTGCCAGCAGCTCCGAGGATCAGCCCCAGCATTTT.

The sample holds one count of this clone. This sequence joins TRBV7-2 and TRBJ1-5; 9 bases agree with TRBD1. Unmatched junction bases numbered 5, after V lost 4 bases and J lost 4 bases. There are 15 residues in the CDR3. From germline, CDR1 is SGHTA and CDR2 FQGNSA. CDR3 in amino acids: CASSSTGTGNQPQHF. The DNA of the CDR3 is TGTGCCAGCAGCTCAACCGGGACAGGGAATCAGCCCCAGCATTTT.

The chain joins TRBV19 to TRBJ1-6; possibly TRBD1 for D (5 bases). From germline, CDR1 is LNHDA and CDR2 SQIVND (reference sequence). There are 14 residues in the CDR3. V lost 8 bases, J lost 7 bases, and 15 bases lay in between. CDR3 nucleotides: TGTGCCAGTCGGGAGGGGCGAATGAATTCACCCCTCCACTTT. Translated: CASREGRMNSPLHF.

A single count supports this clone. CDR3 nucleotides: TGTGCCAGCAGCCAAGATGGGCCCCCGGGGACTGAAGCTTTCTTT. Its protein product is CASSQDGPPGTEAFF. The chain carries TRBV14 and TRBJ1-1; D gene unclear. CDR3 length: 15 amino acids. Per germline, CDR1 SGHDN and CDR2 FVKESK. V was cut by 0 bases and J by 5 bases, with 13 bases left in between.

This sequence joins TRBV10-3 and TRBJ1-1, with TRBD1 matching over 8 bases. The CDR3 sequence is 14 residues long. J lost 0 bases, V lost 10 bases, and 7 bases had no gene match. Germline CDR1 reads ENHRY; CDR2 reads SYGVKD. CDR3 nucleotide sequence: TGTGCCACCCTCCGGACAGGGATGAACACTGAAGCTTTCTTT. It encodes CATLRTGMNTEAFF.

Turning to this clone: The limits of the CDR3 on the DNA are not certain, so only TCRdb's listed CDR3 is given. This chain links TRBV12-5 with TRBJ1-1; TRBD1 reflects the table's D call only, with no check against the DNA. In germline, CDR1 is LGHNT, CDR2 FRNRAP. The CDR3 totals 13 residues, both ends included. This chain's CDR3 is CASGLGTGQGAFF.

This chain connects TRBV5-1 to TRBJ1-3; no firm D call. This CDR3 has 14 residues. V was clipped by 0 bases and J by 8 bases, with 12 bases between them. CDR1 is SGHRS and CDR2 is YFSETQ in the germline V gene. The CDR3 coding sequence is TGCGCCAGCAGCTTGGAACCGGCCGGGGACACCATATATTTT. This encodes CASSLEPAGDTIYF.

The chain uses TRBV19 and TRBJ1-1; no definite D call. Trimming took 4 bases from V and 1 from J, leaving 10 bases between them. This CDR3 contains 14 residues. Per the germline V gene, CDR1 is LNHDA and CDR2 is SQIVND (reference sequence). The CDR3, as DNA: TGTGCCAGTAGTAGTGTACTCGGGAACACTGAAGCTTTCTTT. As protein: CASSSVLGNTEAFF.